Included here is one TCR beta chain sequence, with context. The sample is drawn from a study of blood T cell repertoires in COVID-19. As for the study in general: Both acute and convalescent COVID-19 samples were obtained from the United States, Italy and Spain. Nucleic acid was either cDNA or gDNA, and it came from T cells, B-cell-depleted T cells, or PBMCs.

The length of the CDR3 is 14 residues. Germline V gene lookup returns CDR1 MDHEN and CDR2 SYDVKM. V was trimmed by 6 bases and J by 6 bases, leaving 15 bases between them. How the authors handled the data: Using reference gene primer amplification, nucleated cell counts were estimated. Repertoires were generated with immunoSEQ multiplex PCR, while TCRdb's copy carries only in-frame clones and drops some. The D gene and trimming were derived from the DNA, and the V and J assignments and clone size from that table. The sample lists approximately 50,000 clones; 65% to 85% were seen once. One Seattle source followed patients from active infection through their disease course.

The sample taken for sequencing was peripheral blood. This receptor was identified in an elderly woman with COVID-19, enrolled during active disease. This chain joins TRBV28 and TRBJ1-5; D gene ambiguous. CDR3 loop: CASRVVSGSQPQHF. CDR3 bases: TGTGCCAGCAGGGTGGTTAGCGGTAGTCAGCCCCAGCATTTT.